This TCR beta chain was found in a study of blood T cell repertoires in COVID-19. About the study: Donors in the United States, Italy and Spain gave samples during acute or convalescent COVID-19. PBMCs, B-cell-depleted T cells, or T cells were the source of the cDNA or gDNA that made up the material.

As originally analysed: Researchers report that nucleated cell counts were estimated from reference gene primer amplification. This table comes from immunoSEQ multiplex PCR, and its TCRdb copy is limited to in-frame clones, with some not included. The V and J calls and clone size are taken from that table; D and trimming were inferred from the DNA. The table has about 12,000 clones, roughly 87% seen once. This CDR3 contains 13 residues. From germline, CDR1 is PRHDT and CDR2 FYEKMQ (reference sequence). Trimming removed 5 bases at V and 1 base at J, with 5 bases between. The chain joins TRBV13 to TRBJ2-2; D call uncertain. The sequence was collected from an elderly man with acute or convalescent COVID-19. Sequencing was carried out using peripheral blood. The CDR3 reads CASSELNTGELFF. In DNA, the CDR3 is TGTGCCAGCAGCGAGTTGAACACCGGGGAGCTGTTTTTT.